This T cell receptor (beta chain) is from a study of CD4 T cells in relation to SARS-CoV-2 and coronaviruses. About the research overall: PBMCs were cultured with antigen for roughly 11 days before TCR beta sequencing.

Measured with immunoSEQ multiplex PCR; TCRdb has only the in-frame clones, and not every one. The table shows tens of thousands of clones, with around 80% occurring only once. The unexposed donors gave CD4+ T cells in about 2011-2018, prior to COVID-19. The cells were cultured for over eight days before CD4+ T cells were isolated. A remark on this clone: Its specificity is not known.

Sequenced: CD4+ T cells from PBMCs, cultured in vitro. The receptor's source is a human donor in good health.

Here the CDR3 reads CASSASRTGSSRAEAFF. The CDR3 nucleotides are TGTGCCAGCAGCGCTAGCCGGACAGGGTCTAGTAGGGCTGAAGCTTTCTTT. The chain carries TRBV11-2 and TRBJ1-1; 8 nucleotides line up with TRBD1. Trimming removed 5 bases from V and 6 bases from J; junction bases left unmatched: 17. The CDR3 loop spans 17 amino acids. Germline values: CDR1 SGHAT, CDR2 FQNNGV.